This T cell receptor beta chain originates from a study of T cell repertoires in cytomegalovirus infection (dated by TCRdb to the late 2010s). As for the study more broadly: Recently identified HLA-C-restricted CMV epitopes, whose presentation resists viral immunomodulation, were targeted by peptide stimulations together with well-studied HLA-B-restricted epitopes. The HLA type of each donor mattered for the analysis, because public TCR beta signatures pointed to carriage of CMV infection along with the matching HLA type. General findings and caveats noted by the study authors: Cumulative frequency of public TCR beta family members discriminated carriers of CMV infection plus the relevant HLA type in this cohort and an independent roughly 330-donor cohort. The ex vivo response was dominated by HLA-C-restricted CMV-specific TCR beta clonotypes, and the single most frequent clonotype in two of eight donors was supplied by these HLA-C-restricted clonotypes.

Taken with the paper, the label for treatment or condition translates to: in vitro stimulation with specific CMV peptide epitopes to enrich CMV-specific T cells. The run used an Illumina HiSeq 1500. Clones were called with MiXCR by TCRdb after fastp trimmed the public reads at Q25, and only in-frame beta chains were retained. Identical CDR3 proteins give one entry, which carries the most common genes and DNA. Recorded for this sample are about 700,000 distinct CDR3 sequences; around 32% of them occurred a single time. The ten largest clones represent 15% to 20% of the sample. Points on this clonotype: Its antigen is still unknown. There are no base qualities to consult, and no much larger clone falls within one base.

The CDR3 goes from the cysteine to the phenylalanine over 12 residues. Just CDR3 DNA is preserved here, 36 bases in frame from base 1. CDR1 is given as SGHDT and CDR2 as YYEEEE, both from the germline V gene. V loses 1 base of germline sequence and J loses 6 bases, and the interval between the two ends is 6 bases. This receptor was obtained from a human donor in good health (CMV status not recorded). Some clones in this sample may be carry-over from other donors' samples. Specimen: cultured PBMCs, collected from culture after CMV antigen stimulation. Recombination connected TRBV5-6 to TRBJ2-3; too little of a D gene remains to name it. The nucleotide sequence is given as TGTGCCAGCAGCTTGCTTGTGGATACGCAGTATTTT. It codes for CASSLLVDTQYF.